This section outlines one TCR beta chain sequence together with its context. What it recognizes is unknown. The CDR3 regions of TCR beta were amplified from RNA transcripts. A set of HTBI primers served as the primers for a first-round RT-PCR of the TCR CDR3. TCRdb re-called the multiplex PCR reads with MiXCR, one entry per CDR3 protein. In the table there are 640,000 or so distinct CDR3 sequences, around 14% of which are singletons. A Clinical Activity Score of at least 3, a NOSPECS grade of at least 4 and a duration under 3 months were recorded in the ophthalmopathy patients. Germline lookup yields CDR1 MDHEN and CDR2 SYDVKM. Trimming cost V 0 bases and J 2 bases; bases outside gene matches: 0. The CDR3 length is 15 residues. The data are from a study of T cells in Graves' hyperthyroidism and ophthalmopathy. Study-level results: A 13 V-J signature model discriminated ophthalmopathy versus stable hyperthyroidism. Most thyroid clonotypes expanded above 0.001 appeared in blood too.

The rearrangement uses TRBV28 and TRBJ2-5, with 10 bases that match TRBD2. The receptor was isolated from a woman aged 18-30 years with Graves' ophthalmopathy. Sample: blood. Here the CDR3 DNA reads TGTGCCAGCAGTTTATGGACTAGCGGGCAAGAGACCCAGTACTTC. Encoded protein: CASSLWTSGQETQYF.